The clone carrying this T cell receptor beta chain was recorded only once. CDR3 size: 16 residues. The ends were cut back, 5 bases at V and 1 base at J, with 15 bases in the middle. Germline-derived CDR1 and CDR2 are MNHEY and SVGEGT. This sample was taken from a study of blood T cell repertoires in COVID-19. On the study more broadly: COVID-19 samples, acute and convalescent, were from the United States, Italy and Spain. Sources were T cells, B-cell-depleted T cells, or PBMCs; the material itself was cDNA or gDNA.

Under the authors' procedure: Amplification of reference gene primers was used by the study to estimate nucleated cell counts. Data came from immunoSEQ multiplex PCR; TCRdb stores just in-frame clones and leaves some out. V, J and clone size reflect that table, while D and trimming were determined from the DNA. The sample gives some 110,000 clones, about 88% of which show up once; 1.4% to 1.5% is in the top ten. Sequenced material: peripheral blood. The gene calls are TRBV6-2 or TRBV6-3 and TRBJ2-1; D is possibly TRBD2 (5 bases). This receptor was identified in a man aged 35 to 55 with acute or convalescent COVID-19. As DNA, the CDR3 is TGTGCCAGCAGTCCCCGAGTGGGCGGGTCCTACAATGAGCAGTTCTTC. Translated: CASSPRVGGSYNEQFF.